A selection of T cell receptor beta chains follows, all from one sample in a study of untreated major depressive disorder. Here immunoSEQ multiplex PCR was the method, and the copy in TCRdb shows in-frame clones only, minus some. The sample has about 21,000 clones; over 85% are singletons. What was sequenced was CD4+ T cells from PBMCs. The receptor set was obtained from a woman in her 40s in good health. The CDR3 runs from the conserved cysteine through the conserved F or W. Each record gives: D gene, V gene, J gene, clone size, CDR3 protein, CDR3 DNA. D genes are given only for firm matches. Some rows mark clone size as missing; the rest say once, few, many or name a class of expanded clone.

-	TRBV11-2	TRBJ2-3	-	CASSLAPGATDTQYF	TGTGCCAGCAGCTTAGCCCCAGGAGCCACAGATACGCAGTATTTT
-	TRBV28	TRBJ1-2	once	CASSEQVGYGYTF	TGTGCCAGCAGTGAACAGGTGGGCTATGGCTACACCTTC
-	TRBV7-2	TRBJ2-3	once	CASSLASGSTDTQYF	TGTGCCAGCAGCTTAGCGAGCGGTAGCACAGATACGCAGTATTTT
-	TRBV5-6	TRBJ1-5	once	CASSYFGNQPQHF	TGTGCCAGCAGCTACTTCGGGAATCAGCCCCAGCATTTT
-	TRBV5-4	TRBJ2-2	-	CASSLDVTGELFF	TGTGCCAGCAGCTTGGATGTCACCGGGGAGCTGTTTTTT
-	TRBV6-6	TRBJ2-7	-	CASRESVTYEQYF	TGTGCCAGCAGGGAAAGCGTGACCTACGAGCAGTACTTC
TRBD2	TRBV28	TRBJ2-2	-	CASSSGTSYTGELFF	TGTGCCAGCAGTTCCGGGACTAGCTACACCGGGGAGCTGTTTTTT
-	TRBV6-1	TRBJ1-1	-	CASSSPGNPEAFF	TGTGCCAGCAGCAGCCCGGGGAACCCTGAAGCTTTCTTT
TRBD2	TRBV28	TRBJ2-2	-	CASSLRTSGRAGELFF	TGTGCCAGCAGTTTACGGACTAGCGGAAGGGCCGGGGAGCTGTTTTTT
-	TRBV10-3	TRBJ1-3	-	CAISESGGTVTGNTIYF	TGTGCCATCAGTGAGTCGGGCGGTACAGTAACTGGAAACACCATATATTTT
-	TRBV9	TRBJ2-1	-	CASSVGRTAYEQFF	TGTGCCAGCAGCGTAGGCCGGACGGCTTATGAGCAGTTCTTC
TRBD2	TRBV27	TRBJ2-1	-	CASSSPTSGWGNEQFF	TGTGCCAGCAGTTCCCCAACTAGCGGGTGGGGCAATGAGCAGTTCTTC
-	TRBV5-1	TRBJ1-1	-	CASSLVGGRNTEAFF	TGCGCCAGCAGCTTGGTTGGGGGGAGGAACACTGAAGCTTTCTTT
-	TRBV18	TRBJ2-3	-	CASSPVDTQYF	TGTGCCAGCTCACCGGTTGATACGCAGTATTTT
-	TRBV9	TRBJ2-3	-	CASSVEAGRTDTQYF	TGTGCCAGCAGCGTAGAGGCAGGGCGGACAGATACGCAGTATTTT
-	TRBV4-2	TRBJ2-3	few	CASGTWGTDTQYF	TGTGCCAGCGGAACGTGGGGCACAGATACGCAGTATTTT
TRBD2	TRBV28	TRBJ2-3	few	CASSSILAGGAFSTDTQYF	TGTGCCAGCAGTTCCATTCTAGCGGGTGGGGCCTTTAGCACAGATACGCAGTATTTT
TRBD2	TRBV4-3	TRBJ2-5	few	CASSQERAGGLGTQYF	TGCGCCAGCAGCCAAGAGAGAGCGGGGGGGCTGGGGACCCAGTACTTC
-	TRBV27	TRBJ1-2	-	CASSSGGVGYGYTF	TGTGCCAGCAGTTCCGGCGGGGTGGGATATGGCTACACCTTC
TRBD2	TRBV6-1	TRBJ2-3	-	CASSELAGGPDTQYF	TGTGCCAGCAGTGAACTAGCGGGGGGGCCAGATACGCAGTATTTT
-	TRBV5-1	TRBJ2-1	-	CASSMFQGNEQFF	TGCGCCAGCAGCATGTTCCAGGGCAATGAGCAGTTCTTC
-	TRBV20-1	TRBJ1-2	-	CSITGNYGYTF	TGCAGTATAACAGGAAACTATGGCTACACCTTC
TRBD1	TRBV27	TRBJ1-6	-	CASSLSGGRSPLHF	TGTGCCAGCAGTTTATCAGGGGGCCGCTCACCCCTCCACTTT
-	TRBV4-1	TRBJ1-4	-	CASSQAIFEQLFF	TGCGCCAGCAGCCAAGCTATCTTCGAACAACTGTTTTTT
-	TRBV11-2	TRBJ2-3	-	CASSASSGLAGKYF	TGTGCCAGCAGCGCTAGTTCGGGGCTGGCGGGGAAATATTTT
-	TRBV2	TRBJ2-1	-	CASSEGGRARSSYNEQFF	TGTGCCAGCAGTGAAGGGGGGCGGGCGCGAAGCTCCTACAATGAGCAGTTCTTC
-	TRBV20-1	TRBJ1-2	-	CSARWGYGYTF	TGCAGTGCTAGGTGGGGATATGGCTACACCTTC
TRBD1	TRBV7-9	TRBJ1-5	-	CASSLAGGGQPQHF	TGTGCCAGCAGCTTAGCAGGGGGCGGTCAGCCCCAGCATTTT
-	TRBV25-1	TRBJ2-7	once	CASSDLLSSYEQYF	TGTGCCAGCAGTGATCTGTTAAGTTCCTACGAGCAGTACTTC
TRBD1	TRBV13	TRBJ2-2	few	CASSATPYVGQGDGELFF	TGTGCCAGCAGCGCCACCCCCTACGTGGGACAGGGGGACGGGGAGCTGTTTTTT
-	TRBV29-1	TRBJ2-7	-	CSVEDIVQYF	TGCAGCGTTGAAGACATCGTGCAGTACTTC
-	TRBV18	TRBJ1-3	-	CASSPAGGNTIYF	TGTGCCAGCTCACCAGCAGGGGGAAACACCATATATTTT
-	TRBV2	TRBJ2-5	-	CASSPDTGTRETQYF	TGTGCCAGCAGCCCTGATACCGGGACCAGGGAGACCCAGTACTTC
TRBD2	TRBV25-1	TRBJ2-3	-	CASSDGTSGRARDTQYF	TGTGCCAGCAGCGATGGGACTAGCGGGAGGGCCAGGGATACGCAGTATTTT
TRBD2	TRBV6-5	TRBJ2-3	-	CASHGRAGDTQYF	TGTGCCAGCCACGGGAGGGCCGGGGATACGCAGTATTTT
TRBD2	TRBV4-2	TRBJ2-1	-	CASSQDAASGGLEFF	TGTGCCAGCAGCCAAGATGCGGCTAGCGGGGGGTTGGAGTTCTTC
-	TRBV4-1	TRBJ1-2	few	CASSQPGLRYGYTF	TGCGCCAGCAGCCAACCCGGGCTTCGGTATGGCTACACCTTC
-	TRBV5-1	TRBJ2-7	-	CASSLRQGGDEQYF	TGCGCCAGCAGCTTGAGGCAGGGTGGCGACGAGCAGTACTTC
TRBD1	TRBV5-1	TRBJ2-2	-	CASSLVGQSTGELFF	TGCGCCAGCAGCTTGGTGGGACAGAGCACCGGGGAGCTGTTTTTT
-	TRBV5-1	TRBJ2-7	-	CASSVRTDKNYEQYF	TGCGCCAGCAGCGTACGCACGGATAAAAACTACGAGCAGTACTTC
-	TRBV15	TRBJ2-5	-	CATTPNQPLSGETQYF	TGTGCCACCACCCCGAACCAGCCCCTTAGCGGAGAGACCCAGTACTTC
-	TRBV7-2	TRBJ2-7	-	CASSAFRGWEQYF	TGTGCCAGCAGCGCCTTCCGGGGGTGGGAGCAGTACTTC